The 26 T cell receptor beta chains listed next were all sequenced from one sample in a study of blood T cells in healthy people across ages. Sample-barcoded 5' priming and a J-beta primer mix drove a second PCR of roughly 7 to 11 cycles. TCRdb processed the 5' RACE reads anew with MiXCR; each CDR3 protein has one entry. The sample contains around 280,000 distinct CDR3 sequences, 25% to 30% of which appear only once. Input material: blood. The source of these receptors is a woman between 65 and 79 years old in good health.

Concerning this clonotype: Sequence at one end of the junction differs from germline and may be a read error. The rearrangement joins TRBV6-1 to TRBJ2-1; D call uncertain. The CDR3 extends over 13 amino acids. Germline loops: CDR1 MNHNS, CDR2 SASEGT. CDR3 sequence: CASRGQAFNVQFF. Written as DNA, the CDR3 is TGTGCCAGCAGGGGCCAGGCTTTCAATGTGCAGTTCTTC.

Only a few counts were recorded for this clonotype. The chain links TRBV7-2 to TRBJ2-7, with 9 bases matching TRBD1. The ends lost 4 bases at V and 7 bases at J; junction bases unmatched: 5. The CDR3 extends over 13 amino acids. CDR1 and CDR2 (germline): SGHTA, FQGNSA. CDR3 nucleotide sequence: TGTGCCAGCAGCTCCGGACAGGGGATGGAGCAGTACTTC. This sequence encodes CASSSGQGMEQYF.

There are a few counts of this clonotype. This chain joins TRBV5-1 and TRBJ1-4; D uncertain. CDR3 length equals 14 residues. CDR1 and CDR2 (germline): SGHRS, YFSETQ. Trimming cost V 1 base and J 0 bases, with 4 bases left between them. Here the CDR3 reads CASSLSPTNEKLFF. CDR3 DNA: TGCGCCAGCAGCTTGTCACCAACTAATGAAAAACTGTTTTTT.

The V gene is TRBV7-2, the J gene TRBJ2-7; D ambiguous. CDR3 size: 12 residues. Germline-derived CDR1 and CDR2 are SGHTA and FQGNSA. V gave up 0 bases and J gave up 4 bases, with 4 bases separating them. CDR3 amino acids: CASSLARYEQYF. The CDR3 DNA reads as TGTGCCAGCAGCTTAGCGCGATACGAGCAGTACTTC.

This clonotype was found a few times. The gene calls are TRBV13 and TRBJ2-5; tentative D call: TRBD1 (6 bases). Germline loops: CDR1 PRHDT, CDR2 FYEKMQ (reference sequence). V was cut by 3 bases and J by 5 bases, with 13 bases left in between. This CDR3 region has 14 residues. CDR3 coding DNA: TGTGCCAGCAGCTTGGGACATAGCGCCGAGACCCAGTACTTC. Encoded protein: CASSLGHSAETQYF.

The chain combines TRBV29-1 with TRBJ2-7; D remains unclear. Judging by the DNA end, TRBJ2-5 fits better; the J call may be wrong. The germline gives CDR1 SQVTM, CDR2 ANQGSEA. The CDR3 is 15 residues long. The CDR3 nucleotides read TGCAGCGTGGCACTGGCGGAGCTAACCCAAGAGACCCAGTACTTC. Translation: CSVALAELTQETQYF.

This clonotype was found many times. The V gene is TRBV20-1, the J gene TRBJ2-7; possibly TRBD1 for D (6 bases). CDR1 is DFQATT, CDR2 SNEGSKA, per germline (reference sequence). Trimming cost V 0 bases and J 0 bases, with 12 bases left between them. The CDR3 is 15 amino acids. CDR3 DNA sequence: TGCAGTGCTAGAGATGCGGACAGAAGCTCCTACGAGCAGTACTTC. Translating gives CSARDADRSSYEQYF.

The J gene is TRBJ2-7, the V gene TRBV28, with D possibly TRBD2 on 6 matching bases. This CDR3 contains 12 residues. The germline gives CDR1 MDHEN, CDR2 SYDVKM. Trimming removed 6 bases from V and 9 bases from J, with 15 bases in between. CDR3 nucleotides: TGTGCCAGCAGGTCCGGGGAGGTCGGGCAGTACTTC. Translated, it gives CASRSGEVGQYF.

This clonotype was observed a few times. The V and J genes are TRBV11-2 and TRBJ2-4, with D possibly TRBD2 on 6 matching bases. The CDR3 contains 14 residues. Trimming left V 6 bases short and J 1 base short, with 10 bases between. Germline V gene lookup returns CDR1 SGHAT and CDR2 FQNNGV. This CDR3 reads CASSPGGAKNIQYF. DNA of the CDR3: TGTGCCAGCAGTCCTGGGGGGGCCAAAAACATTCAGTACTTC.

At least ten counts were recorded for this clonotype. The chain recombines TRBV27 with TRBJ2-3; 9 nucleotides align to TRBD2. This CDR3 region has 15 residues. Germline V gene sequence: CDR1 MNHEY, CDR2 SMNVEV (reference sequence). Trimming at V came to 3 bases and at J to 2 bases, leaving 3 bases not matched to a gene. CDR3 DNA sequence: TGTGCCAGCAGTTTGCGGGAGGGCCTCACAGATACGCAGTATTTT. Amino acids: CASSLREGLTDTQYF.

This clonotype came up a few times. The chain combines TRBV4-1 with TRBJ2-1; weak D call: TRBD2 (5 bases). Between the trimmed V and J ends, which lost 3 bases and 7 bases, there was a span of 16 bases. CDR3 length: 15 amino acids. The germline CDR1 and CDR2 sequences are MGHRA and YSYEKL. This CDR3 is CASSHVPSWINEQFF. CDR3 nucleotides: TGCGCCAGCAGCCATGTGCCTAGCTGGATAAATGAGCAGTTCTTC.

This clonotype was found a few times. The CDR3 nucleotides are TGCAGCCCTGATGAAAAACTGTTTTTT. Its translation is CSPDEKLFF. The J gene is TRBJ1-4, the V gene TRBV20-1, with D unresolved. The CDR3 contains 9 residues. Germline V gene sequence: CDR1 DFQATT, CDR2 SNEGSKA (reference sequence).

This clonotype has just a few counts. The V call is TRBV15, the J call TRBJ2-5; D gene ambiguous. This CDR3 contains 14 residues. The germline V gene has CDR1 LNHNV and CDR2 YYDKDF (reference sequence). V was trimmed by 0 bases and J by 5 bases, leaving 10 bases between them. CDR3 coding DNA: TGTGCCACCAGCAGAGATCTTGAAGGGGAGACCCAGTACTTC. This encodes CATSRDLEGETQYF.

The genes are TRBV20-1 and TRBJ2-7, with a tentative D call TRBD1 (5 bases). The CDR3 loop spans 11 amino acids. Germline CDR1 reads DFQATT; CDR2 reads SNEGSKA (reference sequence). V lost 6 bases to trimming and J lost 4 bases, with 10 bases between them. The CDR3, as DNA: TGCAGTGCCCCGGCAGGGTACGAGCAGTACTTC. Translation: CSAPAGYEQYF.

This clonotype was observed once. The chain combines TRBV20-1 with TRBJ2-7; TRBD1 aligns across 8 bases. With V trimmed by 0 bases and J by 5 bases, 6 bases remained unmatched. The CDR3 has 14 residues. CDR1 is DFQATT and CDR2 is SNEGSKA in the germline V gene (reference sequence). The CDR3, as DNA: TGCAGTGCTAGAGATCTCGGACAGGGCCACGAGCAGTACTTC. This gives the protein CSARDLGQGHEQYF.

With respect to this clonotype: The germline gene is not matched at one end of the junction; a read error may be the cause. The chain links TRBV18 to TRBJ2-7; tentatively, D is TRBD1 (6 bases). The CDR3 runs 15 residues. Per the germline V gene, CDR1 is KGHSH and CDR2 is LQKENI. The CDR3 spells CASSPPQGLRGEQHF. CDR3 in DNA: TGTGCCAGCTCACCACCCCAGGGGTTAAGAGGCGAGCAGCACTTC.

This clonotype was seen a handful of times. The CDR3, as DNA: TGCAGTGCTAGAGACGCTAGCGGGAGGGCGAGCGGGGAGCTGTTTTTT. It encodes CSARDASGRASGELFF. This chain connects TRBV20-1 to TRBJ2-2; 12 bases match TRBD2. Germline lookup yields CDR1 DFQATT and CDR2 SNEGSKA (reference sequence). With V trimmed by 0 bases and J by 7 bases, 6 bases remained unmatched. This CDR3 is 16 amino acids long.

In its sample, this clonotype was seen a few times. The V gene is TRBV20-1, the J gene TRBJ2-3, with D perhaps TRBD2 (6 bases). CDR1 and CDR2 from the germline V gene are DFQATT and SNEGSKA (reference sequence). This CDR3 has 12 residues. Trimming removed 3 bases at V and 5 bases at J, with 9 bases between. In DNA form, the CDR3 reads TGCAGTGCTAGGGAAGCGGGAGATACGCAGTATTTT. It specifies CSAREAGDTQYF.

The V and J genes are TRBV5-1 and TRBJ1-6; TRBD1 aligns across 7 bases. The CDR3 runs 15 residues. V lost 2 bases and J lost 7; bases outside the gene matches: 6. Germline-derived CDR1 and CDR2 are SGHRS and YFSETQ. Here the CDR3 DNA reads TGCGCCAGCAGCTTTTTTGCACAGGGGAATTCACCCCTCCACTTT. This codes for CASSFFAQGNSPLHF. Full variable domain (missing parts from reference TRBV5-1 and TRBJ1-6): KAGVTQTPRYLIKTRGQQVTLSCSPISGHRSVSWYQQTPGQGLQFLFEYFSETQRNKGNFPGRFSGRQFSNSRSEMNVSTLELGDSALYLCASSFFAQGNSPLHFGNGTRLTVT.

This clonotype came up a few times. The chain has TRBV7-9 and TRBJ1-2, with D hard to call. Germline V gene lookup returns CDR1 SEHNR and CDR2 FQNEAQ (reference sequence). V dropped 5 bases and J dropped 4 bases, with 8 bases sitting between them. There are 12 residues in the CDR3. CDR3 residues: CASSEDLYGYTF. DNA for the CDR3: TGTGCCAGCAGCGAGGACCTCTATGGCTACACCTTC.

The V and J genes are TRBV28 and TRBJ2-6; D call uncertain. The CDR3 spans 14 residues. Looked up from germline, CDR1 is MDHEN and CDR2 is SYDVKM. V lost 5 bases, J lost 1 base, and 6 bases lay in between. The CDR3, as DNA: TGTGCCAGCAGTCCCCGGTCTGGGGCCAACGTCCTGACTTTC. Translating it yields CASSPRSGANVLTF.

The rearrangement links TRBV12-3 or TRBV12-4 to TRBJ2-7; D is unresolved. This CDR3 region has 19 residues. V lost 0 bases and J lost 0, with 21 bases in between. The CDR3 DNA follows: TGTGCCAGCAGTTTAGCCCTAACCCTCGAGGCACAGAGCTCCTACGAGCAGTACTTC. It yields the protein CASSLALTLEAQSSYEQYF.

The gene calls are TRBV7-3 and TRBJ2-5; 10 nucleotides align to TRBD2. Trimming cost V 2 bases and J 7 bases; bases outside gene matches: 7. Germline assignment: CDR1 SGHTA and CDR2 FQGTGA. The length of the CDR3 is 15 residues. As DNA, the CDR3 is TGTGCCAGCAGCTTACAGGGACTAGCGAGAGGGACCCAGTACTTC. It yields the protein CASSLQGLARGTQYF.

This clonotype was observed a handful of times. The gene calls are TRBV3-1 and TRBJ2-2; TRBD2 matches at 10 bases. CDR3 length: 16 amino acids. The V segment lost 5 bases and the J segment 4 bases; nucleotides outside the gene matches: 7. Germline CDR1 and CDR2: LGHDT and YNNKEL (reference sequence). In DNA form, the CDR3 reads TGTGCCAGCAGCTACCCGGGACTAGCGAGCACCGGGGAGCTGTTTTTT. This sequence encodes CASSYPGLASTGELFF.

This clonotype was recorded at least ten times. This chain connects TRBV10-3 to TRBJ1-3, with D maybe TRBD1 (5 bases). Per germline, CDR1 ENHRY and CDR2 SYGVKD. V was pared by 3 bases and J by 0 bases, with 9 bases between. The CDR3 has 15 residues. The CDR3 bases are TGTGCCATCAGTGAACCGGGACGCTCTGGAAACACCATATATTTT. Residues: CAISEPGRSGNTIYF.

This rearrangement joins TRBV20-1 to TRBJ1-2; D uncertain. V dropped 1 base and J dropped 4 bases, with 13 bases sitting between them. This CDR3 has 14 residues. From germline, CDR1 is DFQATT and CDR2 SNEGSKA (reference sequence). Here the CDR3 DNA reads TGCAGTGCTAGAGGATTAGATGGCGGCTATGGCTACACCTTC. Translated, it gives CSARGLDGGYGYTF.